This T cell receptor (beta chain) was captured in a study of blood T cell repertoires in COVID-19. Study-wide background: Collection of acute and convalescent COVID-19 samples took place in the United States, Italy and Spain. The cDNA or gDNA used as material had been derived from T cells, B-cell-depleted T cells, or PBMCs.

With 5 bases clipped from V and 4 bases from J, the junction kept 8 bases outside the gene matches. The CDR3 covers 15 residues. The germline gives CDR1 SGHRS, CDR2 YFSETQ. Source study methods: Reference gene primers were amplified, and this amplification served to estimate nucleated cell counts. Sequencing used immunoSEQ multiplex PCR; TCRdb keeps in-frame clones, though not all of them. The DNA was the basis for D and trimming; V, J and clone size are from that table. The top ten clones hold around 25% of a sample with 200,000 to 300,000 clones, 65% to 85% of them seen once. The receptor was derived from a man aged 40-55 years with acute or convalescent COVID-19. The sample consisted of peripheral blood. The chain employs TRBV5-1 and TRBJ1-1; 10 nucleotides align to TRBD1. The CDR3 coding sequence is TGCGCCAGCAGTAGGGGCGGACAGGGGGTCACTGAAGCTTTCTTT. This translates into CASSRGGQGVTEAFF.